The clone carrying this T cell receptor beta chain was recorded at least ten times. Its antigen is still unknown. These data originate in a study of T-cell reconstitution after alpha-beta-depleted transplantation in children. Study outcomes and limitations: T-cell numbers and diversity, one year after transplant, stemmed largely from T cells that were newly produced. The origin of high day-60 TCRbeta diversity in some patients lay in surviving recipient T cells and thymic progenitors.

The V segment lost 4 bases and the J segment 2 bases; nucleotides outside the gene matches: 9. The germline CDR1 and CDR2 sequences are SGHRS and YFSETQ. The CDR3 has 15 amino acids. TCRbeta library preparation incorporated unique molecular identifiers. TCRdb called the PCR reads again in MiXCR, with one record for every CDR3 protein. The sample shows around 700,000 distinct CDR3 sequences, around 13% of them seen only once. The specimen was PBMCs, collected before TCRalphabeta/CD19-depleted stem cell transplant. The TCR comes from a girl aged 2-10 years with congenital amegakaryocytic thrombocytopenia, due to receive a stem cell transplant. The chain employs TRBV5-1 and TRBJ2-7; 7 positions match TRBD2. The CDR3 DNA reads as TGCGCCAGCAGCCCAAAAACCCTAGCGGCCTACGAGCAGTACTTC. It codes for CASSPKTLAAYEQYF.